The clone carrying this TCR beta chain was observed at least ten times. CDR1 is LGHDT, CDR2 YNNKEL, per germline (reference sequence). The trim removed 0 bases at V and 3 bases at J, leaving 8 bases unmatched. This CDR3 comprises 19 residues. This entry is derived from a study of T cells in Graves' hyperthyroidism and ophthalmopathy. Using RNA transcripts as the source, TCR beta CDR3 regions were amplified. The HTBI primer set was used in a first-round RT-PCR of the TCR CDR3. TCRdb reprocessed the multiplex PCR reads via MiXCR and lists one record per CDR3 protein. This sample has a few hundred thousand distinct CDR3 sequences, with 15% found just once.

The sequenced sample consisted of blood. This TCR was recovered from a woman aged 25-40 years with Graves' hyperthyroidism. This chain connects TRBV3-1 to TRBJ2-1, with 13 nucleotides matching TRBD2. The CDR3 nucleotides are TGTGCCAGCAGCCAAGATCCCGGGACTAGCGGGAACCTCTACAATGAGCAGTTCTTC. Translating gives CASSQDPGTSGNLYNEQFF.